These 30 T cell receptor beta chains were sequenced from one sample in a study of T-cell reconstitution after alpha-beta-depleted transplantation in children. For TCRbeta, the library was prepared with unique molecular identifiers. TCRdb itself ran the PCR reads through MiXCR, one entry per CDR3 protein. The table lists about 110,000 distinct CDR3 sequences, 5% to 8% of them singletons, with roughly 23% in the top ten. This specimen consisted of PBMCs, mostly from graft donor cells, obtained 360 days after TCRalphabeta/CD19-depleted stem cell transplant. The receptors come from a male patient aged 2 to 9 who had a stem cell transplant for acute lymphoblastic leukemia, so the T cells may come from the graft donor.

This clonotype showed up many times. The V and J genes are TRBV7-9 and TRBJ2-1; 10 nucleotides match TRBD2. V was clipped by 4 bases and J by 7 bases; unmatched bases: 7. The germline gives CDR1 SEHNR, CDR2 FQNEAQ (reference sequence). The CDR3 is 15 amino acids. CDR3 DNA sequence: TGTGCCAGCAGCTCCCCTAGCGGGAGTAGGAATGAGCAGTTCTTC. This codes for CASSSPSGSRNEQFF.

Many counts were recorded for this clonotype. V is TRBV11-2 and J is TRBJ1-1; D is perhaps TRBD1 (5 bases). The CDR3 is 12 residues long. Between the trimmed V and J ends, which lost 3 bases and 3 bases, there was a span of 5 bases. The germline gives CDR1 SGHAT, CDR2 FQNNGV. In nucleotides, the CDR3 is TGTGCCAGCAGCTTGGGGGACACTGAAGCTTTCTTT. Its translation is CASSLGDTEAFF.

The table lists this clonotype with many counts. V is TRBV7-7 and J is TRBJ2-3; 9 bases fit TRBD1. V lost 3 bases, J lost 3 bases, and 1 base stayed unmatched. Germline CDR1 and CDR2: SSHAT and FNYEAQ (reference sequence). CDR3 length: 14 amino acids. The CDR3 DNA follows: TGTGCCAGCAGCTTGACAGGGGGAACAGATACGCAGTATTTT. Its protein product is CASSLTGGTDTQYF.

This clonotype was seen at least ten times. This sequence joins TRBV29-1 and TRBJ2-2, with D unresolved. The CDR3 covers 13 residues. V was pared by 5 bases and J by 0 bases, with 7 bases between. CDR1 SQVTM and CDR2 ANQGSEA come from the germline V gene. The CDR3, as DNA: TGCAGCGTTTTGGGATCGAACACCGGGGAGCTGTTTTTT. Translating gives CSVLGSNTGELFF.

The gene calls are TRBV7-6 and TRBJ2-2; TRBD1 matches at 8 bases. Looked up from germline, CDR1 is SGHVS and CDR2 is FNYEAQ. This CDR3 has 17 residues. V was pared by 3 bases and J by 4 bases, with 10 bases of the junction left unmatched. CDR3 sequence: CASSFGVRQGSTGELFF. The DNA for the CDR3 is TGTGCCAGCAGCTTTGGGGTCCGACAGGGGTCCACCGGGGAGCTGTTTTTT.

This clonotype was seen more than once but under ten times. This rearrangement joins TRBV27 to TRBJ2-7; 9 nucleotides align to TRBD2. Germline V gene sequence: CDR1 MNHEY, CDR2 SMNVEV (reference sequence). V shed 2 bases, J shed 1 base, and the junction held 3 bases outside the gene matches. The CDR3 length is 15 residues. The CDR3 DNA reads as TGTGCCAGCAGTTTAAGGCTAGCGGGATCCTACGAGCAGTACTTC. It encodes CASSLRLAGSYEQYF.

This clonotype showed up many times. The chain links TRBV12-3 or TRBV12-4 to TRBJ2-5; D is uncertain. The germline V and J ends were trimmed by 6 bases and 2 bases, with 10 bases remaining between them. CDR3 length: 13 amino acids. The CDR3 here is CASRPNPQETQYF. CDR3 DNA: TGTGCCAGCAGACCGAACCCTCAAGAGACCCAGTACTTC.

In its sample, this clonotype was seen a few times. The chain joins TRBV28 to TRBJ2-7; D remains unclear. With 6 bases removed from V and 7 bases from J, the gap between germline ends came to 13 bases. Per germline, CDR1 MDHEN and CDR2 SYDVKM. The CDR3 is 12 amino acids. CDR3 sequence: CASRRWGIEQYF. DNA for the CDR3: TGTGCCAGCAGGCGGTGGGGTATAGAGCAGTACTTC.

The table lists this clonotype with many counts. V and J are TRBV7-6 and TRBJ2-7; 8 bases agree with TRBD2. After removal of 0 bases from V and 5 bases from J, the junction contained 3 bases not matched to a gene. CDR1 and CDR2 (germline): SGHVS, FNYEAQ. This CDR3 spans 14 amino acids. The CDR3 protein is CASSLAGTRDEQYF. The CDR3 DNA sequence: TGTGCCAGCAGCTTAGCCGGGACTAGAGACGAGCAGTACTTC.

This clonotype was seen ten or more times. The rearrangement links TRBV25-1 to TRBJ2-5, with a possible D match to TRBD2 (5 bases). Germline CDR1 reads MGHDK; CDR2 reads SYGVNS. This CDR3 comprises 15 residues. The V and J ends lost 6 bases and 2 bases respectively, with 16 bases between them. The CDR3 DNA is TGTGCCAGCAGCGACCCCGGAGGATTTCAAGAGACCCAGTACTTC. It codes for CASSDPGGFQETQYF.

This clonotype appeared many times. The rearrangement joins TRBV29-1 to TRBJ1-2; D is uncertain. CDR1 is SQVTM and CDR2 is ANQGSEA in the germline V gene. This CDR3 is 15 amino acids long. Between the trimmed V and J ends, which lost 3 bases and 3 bases, there was a span of 17 bases. As DNA, the CDR3 is TGCAGCGTTGATATTCTGGGTTTATTCGACTATGGCTACACCTTC. Residues: CSVDILGLFDYGYTF.

Concerning this clonotype itself: With a much larger clone just one base away, this may be a read error. V is TRBV5-5 and J is TRBJ2-1, with D possibly matching TRBD1 (6 bases). This CDR3 comprises 13 residues. Germline V gene data show CDR1 as SGHKS and CDR2 as YYEKEE (reference sequence). DNA for the CDR3: TGTTCCAGCAGCTTGGGGGCAGGGACCCAGCAGTTCTTC. Protein: CSSSLGAGTQQFF. The complete variable domain, with remaining parts taken from reference TRBV5-5 and TRBJ2-1, reads DAGVTQSPTHLIKTRGQQVTLRCSPISGHKSVSWYQQVLGQGPQFIFQYYEKEERGRGNFPDRFSARQFPNYSSELNVNALLLGDSALYLCSSSLGAGTQQFFGPGTRLTVL.

This clonotype occurred a few times. In DNA form, the CDR3 reads TGTGCCAGCAGCCAATTGGGGGAGACCCAGTACTTC. This encodes CASSQLGETQYF. The rearrangement uses TRBV4-2 and TRBJ2-5; D gene ambiguous. The CDR3 has 12 amino acids. Germline V gene data show CDR1 as LGHNA and CDR2 as YNFKEQ. Trimming took 2 bases from V and 5 from J, leaving 6 bases between them.

This clonotype was seen repeatedly, ten times or more. One end of the junction varies from germline; a read error may be responsible. The chain combines TRBV5-5 with TRBJ2-3, with D maybe TRBD2 (7 bases). CDR1 SGHKS and CDR2 YYEKEE come from the germline V gene (reference sequence). CDR3 length: 12 amino acids. The chain's CDR3 is CASSFGRDTLRF. DNA of the CDR3: TGTGCCAGCAGCTTTGGGAGGGACACACTTCGTTTT.

This clonotype was seen many times. J is TRBJ2-1 and V is TRBV4-3; no definite D call. V dropped 1 base and J dropped 6 bases, with 7 bases sitting between them. The CDR3 runs to 13 residues. In germline, CDR1 is LGHNA, CDR2 YSLEER. CDR3 coding DNA: TGCGCCAGCAGCCAAGGAGGATTCAATGAGCAGTTCTTC. Protein product: CASSQGGFNEQFF.

This clonotype was recorded many times. This rearrangement joins TRBV29-1 to TRBJ1-2, with D perhaps TRBD1 (6 bases). The germline V gene encodes CDR1 SQVTM and CDR2 ANQGSEA. Trimming cost V 3 bases and J 5 bases, with 10 bases left between them. The CDR3 sequence is 12 residues long. CDR3: CSVEGAGYGYTF. The DNA for the CDR3 is TGCAGCGTTGAGGGGGCAGGTTATGGCTACACCTTC.

The rearrangement uses TRBV27 and TRBJ2-5, with unresolved D. The CDR3 runs 11 residues. The V and J ends lost 2 bases and 10 bases respectively, with 8 bases between them. The germline gives CDR1 MNHEY, CDR2 SMNVEV (reference sequence). In DNA form, the CDR3 reads TGTGCCAGCAGTTTAACGTCTAGCCAGTACTTC. This translates into CASSLTSSQYF.

This clonotype was observed many times. J is TRBJ2-5 and V is TRBV6-2 or TRBV6-3; no clear D. V was trimmed by 5 bases and J by 4 bases, leaving 14 bases between them. The germline gives CDR1 MNHEY, CDR2 SVGEGT. This CDR3 spans 14 amino acids. For the CDR3, the DNA is TGTGCCAGCAGTCTCCGACTCCAGCGAGAGACCCAGTACTTC. Its translation is CASSLRLQRETQYF.

This clonotype occurred a few times. This chain connects TRBV20-1 to TRBJ2-7, with 8 bases fitting TRBD2. CDR3 length: 12 amino acids. V shed 3 bases, J shed 5 bases, and the junction held 3 bases outside the gene matches. Germline V CDR1 and CDR2: DFQATT, SNEGSKA (reference sequence). The DNA for the CDR3 is TGCAGTGCTAGGGGACTAGGGGACGAGCAGTACTTC. As protein: CSARGLGDEQYF.

This clonotype has only one observation. The chain links TRBV6-4 to TRBJ1-2; possible D gene TRBD1, 6 bases. The germline V and J ends were trimmed by 8 bases and 9 bases, with 28 bases remaining between them. The CDR3 is made up of 16 amino acids. Germline-derived CDR1 and CDR2 are MRHNA and SNTAGT. The CDR3 protein is CASFLSSRGVWYSYTF. CDR3 coding DNA: TGTGCCAGCTTCCTAAGCAGCAGGGGAGTGTGGTATAGCTACACCTTC.

The V call is TRBV5-1, the J call TRBJ2-1; D not resolved. Trimming shortened V by 7 bases and J by 6 bases, and 14 bases separated the two germline ends. Germline assignment: CDR1 SGHRS and CDR2 YFSETQ. This CDR3 region has 13 residues. The CDR3 DNA is TGCGCCAGCCGCGAGGCGCCAGCCAATGAGCAGTTCTTC. Translated, it gives CASREAPANEQFF.

This clonotype was detected ten times or more. The CDR3 loop is CATKTGVTYEQYF. The DNA for the CDR3 is TGTGCCACCAAAACAGGGGTCACCTACGAGCAGTACTTC. The chain combines TRBV25-1 with TRBJ2-7, with 7 bases lining up with TRBD1. The CDR3 has 13 residues. The V gene end was trimmed by 10 bases and the J gene end by 2 bases; junction bases not matched to a gene: 8. Germline V lookup: CDR1 MGHDK, CDR2 SYGVNS.

This clonotype was recorded many times. The chain recombines TRBV4-2 with TRBJ2-1; D may be TRBD2 (6 bases). Trimming took off 9 bases at V and 3 bases at J, with 21 bases between the two ends. Germline V gene lookup returns CDR1 LGHNA and CDR2 YNFKEQ. CDR3 length equals 16 residues. CDR3 in DNA: TGTGCCAGTTCTTTAAAGAGTGGGACTTACTACAATGAGCAGTTCTTC. Translated: CASSLKSGTYYNEQFF.

The chain employs TRBV2 and TRBJ2-7; the D is unclear. Per the germline V gene, CDR1 is SNHLY and CDR2 is FYNNEI. Trimming took 7 bases from V and 2 from J, leaving 9 bases between them. The CDR3 has 12 amino acids. CDR3 bases: TGTGCCAGCAATGCAGCGACCTACGAGCAGTACTTC. It translates to CASNAATYEQYF.

In this sample, this clonotype turned up many times. In DNA form, the CDR3 reads TGTGCCATCAGTCCCGGGACAGGGGGGCCCTACGAGCAGTACTTC. Protein sequence: CAISPGTGGPYEQYF. The V gene is TRBV10-3, the J gene TRBJ2-7, with 11 bases aligning to TRBD1. This CDR3 region has 15 residues. V dropped 5 bases and J dropped 2; count of bases not matched to a gene: 5. Germline V CDR1 and CDR2: ENHRY, SYGVKD.

This clonotype came up a few times. This chain links TRBV7-3 with TRBJ1-5; no definite D call. Trimming removed 5 bases at V and 4 bases at J, with 18 bases between. CDR3 size: 16 residues. Per germline, CDR1 SGHTA and CDR2 FQGTGA. For the CDR3, the DNA is TGTGCCAGCAGCCCTCGTCCCCCTTCGGGGAATCAGCCCCAGCATTTT. It is translated as CASSPRPPSGNQPQHF.

In this sample, this clonotype turned up a few times. The J gene is TRBJ2-3, the V gene TRBV7-9; tentative D call: TRBD1 (6 bases). The CDR3 length is 13 residues. V lost 1 base, J lost 6 bases, and 8 bases lay in between. Germline loops: CDR1 SEHNR, CDR2 FQNEAQ (reference sequence). DNA for the CDR3: TGTGCCAGCAGCTTAGGGGGGCGGGATACGCAGTATTTT. This codes for CASSLGGRDTQYF.

This clonotype was detected a few times. V is TRBV5-5 and J is TRBJ2-5; the match to TRBD2 covers 9 bases. There are 16 residues in the CDR3. In germline, CDR1 is SGHKS, CDR2 YYEKEE (reference sequence). After removal of 2 bases from V and 5 bases from J, the junction contained 10 bases not matched to a gene. The CDR3 loop is CASSLSLQRGVETQYF. The DNA of the CDR3 is TGTGCCAGCAGCTTATCCCTCCAGCGGGGGGTTGAGACCCAGTACTTC. Looking up the rest from reference TRBV5-5 and TRBJ2-5 gives the full variable domain: DAGVTQSPTHLIKTRGQQVTLRCSPISGHKSVSWYQQVLGQGPQFIFQYYEKEERGRGNFPDRFSARQFPNYSSELNVNALLLGDSALYLCASSLSLQRGVETQYFGPGTRLLVL.

This clonotype was counted ten times or more. V and J are TRBV9 and TRBJ1-1; D is undetermined. The CDR3 contains 15 residues. Germline assignment: CDR1 SGDLS and CDR2 YYNGEE. Trimming removed 1 base from V and 2 bases from J, with 12 bases in between. This CDR3 is CASSVRAGLNTEAFF. The CDR3 nucleotides read TGTGCCAGCAGCGTAAGGGCAGGATTAAACACTGAAGCTTTCTTT.

This clonotype was seen many times. This rearrangement joins TRBV4-2 to TRBJ2-3; TRBD2 is a possible D gene (6 bases). The ends were cut back, 9 bases at V and 5 bases at J, with 9 bases in the middle. Germline V gene data show CDR1 as LGHNA and CDR2 as YNFKEQ. This CDR3 comprises 11 residues. The CDR3 sequence: CASAREDTQYF. In nucleotides, the CDR3 is TGTGCCAGTGCGCGGGAAGATACGCAGTATTTT.